These T cell receptor beta chains were read from a single sample in a study of control samples from healthy donors and cancer patients. Sequencing used immunoSEQ multiplex PCR; TCRdb keeps in-frame clones, though not all of them. The sample holds 150,000 to 200,000 clones, approximately 96% seen once. The sequencing sample was made of blood. The origin of the receptors is a woman between 40 and 50 years old in good health. The CDR3 runs from the conserved cysteine through the conserved F or W.

v_gene	CDR3aa
TRBV10-1	CASSRRLDRTSRANVLTF
TRBV7-2	CASSLARQAFYGYTF
TRBV7-6	CASSIDPRLAGGSNNEQFF
TRBV20-1	CSASGRSSYNEQFF
TRBV13	CASSLGGGGSPLHF
TRBV7-2	CASSWTSGPYNEQFF
TRBV7-9	CASSRIWTGGAGANVLTF
TRBV3-1/TRBV3-2	CASSQGADYGYTF
TRBV12-3/TRBV12-4	CASSSFTGHGYTF
TRBV19	CASSSGGTGVPYEQYF
TRBV7-9	CASSLGTGLVQQFF
TRBV5-1	CASSRDQSSYNEQFF
TRBV2	CASSECGGCEQYF
TRBV7-2	CASSAGVSQPQHF
TRBV7-9	CASSLVMGRDTQYF
TRBV5-4	CASSRPGQGARDEQFF
TRBV2	CASRQGSSYNEQFF
TRBV3-1/TRBV3-2	CASSQVRGRAYNEQFF
TRBV6-2/TRBV6-3	CASSLQGLYEQYF
TRBV4-2	CASSQELGTNEKLFF
TRBV6-5	CASMQDNQPQHF
TRBV21-1	CASSKCTGDEKLFF